The sequence of this TCR beta chain was determined in a study of cytomegalovirus exposure and HLA in healthy donors (dated by TCRdb to 2015 to 2018). Study-wide context: An earlier analysis of approximately 640 of the donors reported 250 to 300 Gb of sequence data and 117 million unique TCR beta sequences from 150 million to 200 million T cells. Among the approximately 400 genotyped donors, roughly 80% belonged to the genetic ancestry cluster associated with self-reported Caucasian donors. Among 398 genotyped donors of the cohort, an average of roughly 230,000 unique TCR beta nucleotide sequences was sequenced per donor, of which about 18% were non-productive. The later analysis used no new phenotypic data to find candidate immune exposures, relying instead on TCR beta sequences and their occurrence across donors. Every discovery cohort repertoire had been produced on one sequencing platform. The study used immunosequencing to profile the T cell repertoires of about 670 subjects and linked those repertoires to cytomegalovirus serostatus. Donor age, sex, ethnicity and CMV serostatus were compiled alongside the repertoire data. To decide whether each TCR beta V gene segment behaved as functional or pseudogenic, an earlier analysis of some 540 of the donors relied on high-throughput TCR beta sequencing. Both class I and class II loci were covered by HLA typing, at four-digit resolution. Roughly 300 gigabases of sequencing data and around 88 million unique TCR sequences made up an early release that covered fewer than 650 HLA-typed donors. A later genetic analysis took genome-wide SNP genotypes for about 65% of the 666 donors and used that subset as a discovery cohort. To study patterns of TCR occurrence, a later analysis re-analyzed previously published TCR beta repertoires from several hundred donors and added high-resolution HLA genotyping. High-throughput TCR immunosequencing, statistical association of individual TCRs with disease status, and machine learning were combined to predict cytomegalovirus infection status. Because of strong linkage in the cohort, roughly five DR-DQ haplotypes were treated as single units for association and clustering. In addition to the first cohort of 666 subjects, a separate validation cohort of 120 different subjects was used. The number of donors typed differed by locus, with roughly 620-630 for A, B, C, DRB1 and DQB1, roughly 520 for DQA1, under 610 for DPA1, and over 400 for DPB1. The study was designed to test whether signatures of past pathogen exposure could be identified by cataloging public T cell receptors.

Findings and caveats that apply to the study as a whole: The study listed around 160 TCR beta chains as associated with cytomegalovirus. A group of highly shared sequence variants was considered likely to be a technical artifact of the sequencing pipeline. Because counts were too low, about 15 rarely observed V segments, including chromosome 9 orphons, were left out of the earlier analysis of some 600 of the donors. Linkage disequilibrium might explain the correlated functional status among segregating V segments, but an unknown experimental factor could not be excluded. HLA typing was unavailable for some donors at each locus, so association tests used only the typed subset. A later analysis found that most CMV-associated TCR beta chains appeared HLA-restricted, with HLA associations seemingly driven largely by CMV exposure. A further reported finding was that TCR beta sequences accurately predicted the HLA-A and HLA-B alleles for most subjects in the first cohort. Three of the identified cytomegalovirus-associated TCR beta chains were confirmed in vitro to be specific for cytomegalovirus antigens. Most TCR sequences were observed very rarely across donors, whereas some public TCRs were present in many individuals. A later analysis associated about 17,000 TCR beta sequences with specific HLA alleles at a false discovery rate of 0.05. In a later analysis, HLA-associated TCR beta chains were found to be more clonally expanded and to have lower generation probabilities than equally common non-associated chains. A later genetic analysis associated a missense DCLRE1C variant with V-gene and J-gene trimming of TCR beta chains, and an independent cohort replicated the association. This cohort had only TCR beta chains sequenced, and the lack of alpha or paired-chain data limited which features could be detected. Compared with the approximately 600-donor mean, donors in an Asian-associated ancestry cluster had fewer N-insertions in productive TCRs, according to a later genetic analysis. In a later analysis, TCR association rates were found to vary across HLA loci, with the most associated TCRs seen for DRB1 alleles and the fewest for HLA-C alleles. In a later analysis, several top co-occurrence clusters were reported to appear linked to parvovirus B19, influenza, CMV and Epstein-Barr virus. It was suggested by the authors that the approach could potentially be generalized to other disease states and immunological phenotypes. In an earlier analysis of around 600 of the donors, most TCR beta V segments appeared in productive rearrangements about 87% or about 30% of the time, broadly matching IMGT annotations. Assigning TCR associations to individual alleles was difficult when HLA alleles, especially DR and DQ, strongly co-occurred. The classifier was reported to diagnose cytomegalovirus status with high specificity and sensitivity in both the original cohort and the validation cohort. Presence/absence analyses assumed roughly uniform sequencing depth across donors, an assumption that may not hold. The only immune exposure information available for the cohort was CMV serostatus. Some IMGT-functional V segments, including TRBV6-2 and TRBV6-3, could not be told apart with the 87-base-pair reads, so those segments were excluded.

The cohort comprised fewer than 700 healthy bone marrow donors. At the time of sampling, every cohort member was nominally healthy, though immune exposures that went unrecorded were likely present. The donor was CMV seronegative and belonged to the group of 320 or so seronegative cohort members. Each donor provided a peripheral blood sample, and peripheral blood mononuclear cells were used for TCR beta sequencing. Genomic DNA was extracted from the blood cell samples with the Qiagen DNeasy Blood Extraction Kit. Trimming takes 4 bases off V and 0 bases off J; junction bases not matched to a gene: 3. The CDR3 contains 15 residues, cysteine and phenylalanine counted. Left in the record is the CDR3 DNA by itself, 45 bases read in frame from the first base. Sequences MNHEY (CDR1) and SVGAGI (CDR2) are obtained from the germline V gene. Library preparation was by the immunoSEQ multiplex PCR assay. The multiplex PCR relied on a mix of 60 forward primers for TCR Vbeta segments and 13 reverse primers for TCR Jbeta segments. Amplification of the CDR3 region of rearranged TCR beta genes was performed with a multiplex PCR assay on genomic DNA. The amplified TCR beta libraries were sequenced on the Illumina HiSeq System as 87-base-pair reads. The authors' analysis ran thus. A later analysis tallied roughly 78 million unique TCR beta chains across the 610 or so repertoires, and some 10 million of those chains were shared by two or more donors. A nearest-neighbor algorithm error-corrected the raw reads and collapsed the reads into unique sequences, merging closely related sequences to remove PCR and sequencing errors. V, D and J gene segments were assigned by aligning CDR3 sequences to IMGT reference sequences. For a sequence to be retained, a match of at least six nucleotides was required to both a V gene segment and a J gene segment. Rearrangements were called productive when the CDR3 lacked stop codons and stayed in frame with V and J; all others were non-productive. Following IMGT convention, CDR3 was defined as the stretch from the second conserved V-encoded cysteine to the conserved J-encoded phenylalanine. In an earlier analysis of more than 550 of the donors, sequences lacking an unambiguous match to a single V gene segment were excluded. In an earlier analysis of about 590 of the donors, a V segment was called functional when productive rearrangements were above 56.7%, and segregating when the standard deviation between donors exceeded 5%. A statistical classification framework was built to diagnose cytomegalovirus status from the catalog of TCR beta chain sequences. A later analysis assigned V and J genes by comparing TCR nucleotide sequences with IMGT/GENE-DB human TR gene sequences. Using the TCRdist pipeline, a later analysis assigned CDR3 sequences along with most-parsimonious VDJ recombination scenarios. In a later analysis, each TCR beta chain was defined by its CDR3 amino acid sequence together with its V-gene family, and reads lacking a unique V-gene family were excluded. A later analysis removed several hundred highly shared, low-generation-probability nucleotide sequences to deal with suspected cross-contamination and a sequencing artifact. In a later analysis, a clonal expansion index for each public chain was calculated from normalized within-repertoire ranks of inferred template counts. A later analysis computed generation probabilities with a VDJ recombination model fitted to out-of-frame rearrangements, and checked the results against IGoR. In a later analysis, hypergeometric tests were used to score TCR-TCR, TCR-HLA and TCR-CMV co-occurrence, with a repertoire-size bias correction applied to TCR pairs. A later analysis estimated false discovery rates by permuting HLA or CMV assignments 20 times. In a later analysis, co-occurring TCRs were grouped using DBSCAN, and TCRdist sequence similarity was added for clustering within HLA-allele-positive subsets. Repertoires with fewer than 30,000 or more than 120,000 public chains were left out of co-occurrence clustering, as were a few repertoires with anomalous nucleotide sharing. Sourced from immuneACCESS, this table was stored by TCRdb with only in-frame sequences that have V and J called. A share of the clones is absent; for the studies checked, an unresolved V gene accounts for under half, and the remainder has no known explanation. The V and J calls and clone size come from that table; D and trimming were worked out from the DNA. The sample table records about 200,000 clones. Almost 0.75% of the sample is held by the ten biggest clonotypes.

Regarding this clone: Its antigen is still unknown.

The TCR was taken from a boy between 5 and 17 years old in good health and CMV-seronegative. The sequencing sample was made of PBMCs. The rearrangement combines TRBV6-5 with TRBJ1-5; 7 bases in the middle match TRBD1. The CDR3 reads CASSSRQGSNQPQHF. The sequenced DNA: TGTGCCAGCAGTTCCCGACAGGGTAGCAATCAGCCCCAGCATTTT.